The source of this T cell receptor beta chain is a study of cytotoxic CD8 clonotypes in ibrutinib-treated CLL. In the study overall: The cohort had about 11 relapsed/refractory and some 16 treatment-naive patients, around 18 IGHV unmutated. Mean productive templates were over 250,000; mean productive rearrangements were 94,082. Findings of the study overall: Clonality rose at ibrutinib response and fell back toward baseline at progression.

Here immunoSEQ multiplex PCR was the method, and the copy in TCRdb shows in-frame clones only, minus some. The sample has 150,000 to 250,000 clones; approximately 68% are singletons. This CDR3 comprises 15 residues. CDR1 and CDR2 (germline): SGDLS, YYNGEE. Between the trimmed V and J ends, which lost 0 bases and 4 bases, there was a span of 13 bases. Comment on this clone: Its antigen is unknown.

The sequenced sample was PBMCs, obtained after 24 months of ibrutinib treatment. J is TRBJ1-2 and V is TRBV9; D ambiguous. This sequence originates from a human donor with chronic lymphocytic leukemia. The CDR3 region is CASSVVLPKAYGYTF. CDR3 in DNA: TGTGCCAGCAGCGTAGTTCTTCCAAAGGCCTATGGCTACACCTTC.